This TCR beta chain was captured by sequencing in a study of cytomegalovirus exposure and HLA in healthy donors. Study-level findings and limits: In a later analysis, several top co-occurrence clusters appeared linked to parvovirus B19, influenza, CMV and Epstein-Barr virus. Per published reports, the classifier diagnosed cytomegalovirus status with high specificity and sensitivity. In a later analysis, at a false discovery rate of 0.05, 15,000 to 20,000 TCR beta sequences matched HLA alleles.

Germline-derived CDR1 and CDR2 are SGHVS and FNYEAQ. CDR3 length: 14 residues. Trimming shortened V by 4 bases and J by 1 base, and 10 bases separated the two germline ends. With respect to this clone: As yet, its antigen is unknown.

Everyone who donated was a healthy bone marrow donor. PCR amplification relied on 60 Vbeta primers (plus 13 Jbeta primers). Clones were read by immunoSEQ multiplex PCR, and TCRdb kept only the in-frame ones, dropping some. The sample includes some 200,000 clones, about 13% seen only once; the top ten take under 10%. The V and J genes are TRBV7-6 and TRBJ2-5; D perhaps matches TRBD1 (6 bases). Sequenced: PBMCs. This sequence was found in a man aged 45 to 65 in good health and CMV-seropositive. In DNA, the CDR3 is TGTGCCAGCAGCTCAACAGGGATCCAAGAGACCCAGTACTTC. It is translated as CASSSTGIQETQYF.